A selection of T cell receptor beta chains follows, all from one sample in a study of PD-1 blockade in classical Hodgkin lymphoma. TCRdb keeps only in-frame clones here, not all; method: immunoSEQ multiplex PCR. Here the sample spans about 59,000 clones, 90% being singletons. The material sequenced was peripheral blood mononuclear cells (PBMCs), taken at baseline. The receptors shown here come from a human donor with classical Hodgkin lymphoma. The CDR3 runs from the conserved cysteine through the conserved F or W. The D gene is left open where the match is weak. A clone size is listed for some rows: how often the clone was seen (once, few, many), or a class if it is expanded.

clone_size,j_call,d_call,v_call,cdr3_nt,cdr3_aa
NA,TRBJ2-7,TRBD2,TRBV29-1,TGCAGCCTTCTCGAGCGGGGCCTGACCTACGAGCAGTACTTC,CSLLERGLTYEQYF
NA,TRBJ2-1,NA,TRBV25-1,TGTGCCAGCAGTGATCTCCCGGGAGCGGACAATGAGCAGTTCTTC,CASSDLPGADNEQFF
NA,TRBJ2-7,NA,TRBV27,TGTGCCAGCAGTTTAAAGCCCGGCACACCCTACGAGCAGTACTTC,CASSLKPGTPYEQYF
NA,TRBJ2-1,TRBD2,TRBV7-2,TGTGCCAGCAGCACCCGGACTAGCGGGATTTATGAGCAGTTCTTC,CASSTRTSGIYEQFF
NA,TRBJ2-7,NA,TRBV28,TGTGCCAGCAGTTTACCAACCGGCATCAACTCCTACGAGCAGTACTTC,CASSLPTGINSYEQYF
NA,TRBJ2-6,NA,TRBV6-1,TGTGCCAGCAAGGGTGGGGCCTCTGGGGCCAACGTCCTGACTTTC,CASKGGASGANVLTF
NA,TRBJ2-3,TRBD2,TRBV27,TGTGCCAGCAGTTTACAAGCGGGAGTTGCAGATACGCAGTATTTT,CASSLQAGVADTQYF
NA,TRBJ2-7,TRBD1,TRBV18,TGTGCCAGCTCATTGGGACAGGAGAGCTCCTACGAGCAGTACTTC,CASSLGQESSYEQYF
NA,TRBJ2-1,TRBD2,TRBV4-1,TGCGCCAGCAGCCAAGACTGGACTAGCGGAAATGAGCAGTTCTTC,CASSQDWTSGNEQFF
NA,TRBJ2-7,TRBD2,TRBV28,TGTGCCAGCAGTTTATTCCGGGGGGCCTACGAGCAGTACTTC,CASSLFRGAYEQYF
NA,TRBJ2-2,TRBD2,TRBV5-1,TGCGCCAGCAGCTTGGGGAGCGGGGGAAACACCGGGGAGCTGTTTTTT,CASSLGSGGNTGELFF
NA,TRBJ2-7,TRBD2,TRBV29-1,TGCAGCGTTGAGCTAGCGGGCATCTACGAGCAGTACTTC,CSVELAGIYEQYF
once,TRBJ1-5,NA,TRBV6-5,TGTGCCAGCAGGGCATTTGGGGAAGGCAATCAGCCCCAGCATTTT,CASRAFGEGNQPQHF
NA,TRBJ1-5,NA,TRBV28,TGTGCCAGCAGTTTCTCTTCTCGGGGGTACAATCAGCCCCAGCATTTT,CASSFSSRGYNQPQHF
NA,TRBJ1-2,NA,TRBV5-6,TGTGCCAGCAGTTCACAGGACTCTGTACCGTACACCTTC,CASSSQDSVPYTF
once,TRBJ1-2,NA,TRBV9,TGTGCCAGCAGCGGGACGGAAAACTATGGCTACACCTTC,CASSGTENYGYTF
NA,TRBJ2-1,NA,TRBV6-5,TGTGCCAGCAGTACCCATAAGAGCTCCTACAATGAGCAGTTCTTC,CASSTHKSSYNEQFF
NA,TRBJ2-7,TRBD1,TRBV18,TGTGCCAGCTCACCAGGCGGGACAGGGGCGTACGAGCAGTACTTC,CASSPGGTGAYEQYF
NA,TRBJ2-2,NA,TRBV5-1,TGCGCCAGCAGCTTATCCCAGGGGGAGCTGTTTTTT,CASSLSQGELFF
NA,TRBJ1-5,NA,TRBV28,TGTGCCAGCCCGTTAGGCAATCAGCCCCAGCATTTT,CASPLGNQPQHF
NA,TRBJ2-3,NA,TRBV5-1,TGCGCCAGCAGCTTGGGCCCCCGAGGCACAGATACGCAGTATTTT,CASSLGPRGTDTQYF
few,TRBJ2-4,NA,TRBV12-2,TGCAGGAGCAAAAACATTCAGTACTTC,CRSKNIQYF
NA,TRBJ2-5,TRBD1,TRBV29-1,TGCAGTCTCGGACAGGGACAGACCCAGTACTTC,CSLGQGQTQYF
NA,TRBJ2-3,TRBD1,TRBV27,TGTGCCAGCAGTTTTTTCCGCCCGGGACAGGGGATCACAGATACGCAGTATTTT,CASSFFRPGQGITDTQYF
NA,TRBJ2-7,NA,TRBV5-1,TGCGCCAGCAGCTTGGGGGACACCCCATACTACGAGCAGTACTTC,CASSLGDTPYYEQYF
NA,TRBJ2-1,TRBD2,TRBV10-3,TGTGCCATCAAGAGGACTAGCGGGAGCTCCTACAATGAGCAGTTCTTC,CAIKRTSGSSYNEQFF
NA,TRBJ1-2,TRBD1,TRBV28,TGTGCCAGCAGCCAGTCGGGACAGGGACTGAACGGCGATGGCTACACCTTC,CASSQSGQGLNGDGYTF
NA,TRBJ2-7,NA,TRBV7-2,TGTGCCAGCAGCTTGTCCGTTTACGAGCAGTACTTC,CASSLSVYEQYF
NA,TRBJ1-1,NA,TRBV18,TGTGCCAGCTCACCAGTGGTAGGGAACACTGAAGCTTTCTTT,CASSPVVGNTEAFF
NA,TRBJ2-1,TRBD2,TRBV6-6,TGTGCCAGCAGCCGTTTGCTAGCGGAATACAATGAGCAGTTCTTC,CASSRLLAEYNEQFF
NA,TRBJ1-1,NA,TRBV2,TGTGCCAGCAGTGCCGGTCGGAACACTGAAGCTTTCTTT,CASSAGRNTEAFF
NA,TRBJ2-3,NA,TRBV6-1,TGTGCCAGCAGTGGCCCCCGGCGGGTGACTGGCACAGATACGCAGTATTTT,CASSGPRRVTGTDTQYF
NA,TRBJ1-4,NA,TRBV7-9,TGTGCCAGCAGCTTAGCCGTCCAGGTATTAAAGGAAAAACTGTTTTTT,CASSLAVQVLKEKLFF
NA,TRBJ2-7,TRBD1,TRBV19,TGTGCCAGTAGTATTCGGACAGGGGGGCGCGAGGACGAGCAGTACTTC,CASSIRTGGREDEQYF
NA,TRBJ1-1,NA,TRBV5-1,TGCGCCAGCAGCTTGGCGGGGGGCAGCACTGAAGCTTTCTTT,CASSLAGGSTEAFF
NA,TRBJ1-1,NA,TRBV7-6,TGTGCCAGCAGCTTAGAAGGCCTCACTGAAGCTTTCTTT,CASSLEGLTEAFF
NA,TRBJ2-7,NA,TRBV10-3,TGTGCCATCTCATCGACTCCCTCCTACGAGCAGTACTTC,CAISSTPSYEQYF
NA,TRBJ2-6,NA,TRBV2,TGTGCCAGCAGATTAGCTCCTTCTGGGGCCAACGTCCTGACTTTC,CASRLAPSGANVLTF
NA,TRBJ1-4,NA,TRBV4-1,TGCGCCAGCAGCCAAGTATCTGTCGGCGAAAAACTGTTTTTT,CASSQVSVGEKLFF
NA,TRBJ2-7,NA,TRBV5-1,TGCGCCAGCAGCTTGGGGGTCTCCTACGAGCAGTACTTC,CASSLGVSYEQYF
once,TRBJ1-4,NA,TRBV2,TGTGCCAGCAGTGTATCCGCGGAGGGGAGGGATGAAAAACTGTTTTTT,CASSVSAEGRDEKLFF
NA,TRBJ2-5,NA,TRBV11-2,TGTGCCAGCAGCCTCGGACCCAGTGGGACCCAGTACTTC,CASSLGPSGTQYF
NA,TRBJ2-5,NA,TRBV6-5,TGTGCCAGCGGGGTTGGAGGTTTGGAGACCCAGTACTTC,CASGVGGLETQYF
NA,TRBJ2-1,NA,TRBV10-3,TGTGCCATCAGTGAGGGGGGGTTGGGGAAGTTCTTC,CAISEGGLGKFF
NA,TRBJ2-3,TRBD2,TRBV18,TGTGCCAGCTCACGAACTCTTAGCGGGAGTACAGATACGCAGTATTTT,CASSRTLSGSTDTQYF
few,TRBJ1-6,NA,TRBV6-5,TGTGCCAGCAGTCCACAGGGAGATAATTCACCCCTCCACTTT,CASSPQGDNSPLHF
NA,TRBJ2-2,TRBD1,TRBV15,TGTGCCACCAGCAGAGATGGGGACAGGGCCCCACCCGGGGAGCTGTTTTTT,CATSRDGDRAPPGELFF
NA,TRBJ1-3,TRBD1,TRBV11-3,TGTGCCAGCAGCTTTGGCGAAACAGGGGGGGGAAACACCATATATTTT,CASSFGETGGGNTIYF
NA,TRBJ1-5,TRBD1,TRBV19,TGTGCCAGTAGTCCGACCGGGACAGGGAAATTCGGTCAGCCCCAGCATTTT,CASSPTGTGKFGQPQHF
NA,TRBJ1-1,NA,TRBV28,TGTGCCAGCAGCACTAACGGGGACACTGAAGCTTTCTTT,CASSTNGDTEAFF
once,TRBJ1-6,NA,TRBV19,TGTGCCAGTGCCGAGGGGGGATATAATTCACCCCTCCACTTT,CASAEGGYNSPLHF
NA,TRBJ2-7,NA,TRBV6-5,TGTGCCAGCAGTCCCAGTCGGGGCTGGCACGAGCAGTACTTC,CASSPSRGWHEQYF